This T cell receptor beta chain emerged from a study of cytomegalovirus exposure and HLA in healthy donors. PCR employed 60 Vbeta and 13 Jbeta primers. TCRdb keeps only in-frame clones here, not all; method: immunoSEQ multiplex PCR. The sample has approximately 92,000 clones, and its top ten clones hold roughly 3.5%. Trimming cost V 6 bases and J 5 bases; bases outside gene matches: 4. Germline V lookup: CDR1 MDHEN, CDR2 SYDVKM. The CDR3 totals 14 residues. The gene calls are TRBV28 and TRBJ2-1; 10 positions agree with TRBD2. This receptor was taken from a woman aged 25 to 39 in good health and CMV-seronegative. Sequencing input: PBMCs. The DNA of the CDR3 is TGTGCCAGCAGGGGGACTAGCGCTCACAATGAGCAGTTCTTC. Translating it yields CASRGTSAHNEQFF.